The sequence of this TCR beta chain was determined in a study of T cell responses to AZD1222 COVID-19 vaccine. Findings and limits, study-wide: The donors showed a predominance of white British ancestry and of females, with possible underestimation of clonal diversity.

This clone has a single count. Its antigen is as yet unknown. TCRdb's table, derived via immunoSEQ multiplex PCR, lists solely in-frame clones and lacks some. The sample lists 110,000 to 150,000 clones, around 89% seen once, with approximately 2.8% in the top ten. This CDR3 is built from 14 residues. Germline CDR1 SGHVS, CDR2 FQNEAQ. V shed 5 bases and J 3 bases; nucleotides not matched to a gene: 6. Second-dose timings of about 4 or about 12 weeks were pooled. The TCR originated in an adult who received the AZD1222 COVID-19 vaccine. This chain connects TRBV7-8 to TRBJ2-7, with 8 positions matching TRBD2. The source material was peripheral blood, sampled 28 days after the second AZD1222 dose. CDR3 sequence reads: CASSPERGNYEQYF. CDR3 DNA sequence: TGTGCCAGCAGCCCTGAGCGGGGGAACTACGAGCAGTACTTC.